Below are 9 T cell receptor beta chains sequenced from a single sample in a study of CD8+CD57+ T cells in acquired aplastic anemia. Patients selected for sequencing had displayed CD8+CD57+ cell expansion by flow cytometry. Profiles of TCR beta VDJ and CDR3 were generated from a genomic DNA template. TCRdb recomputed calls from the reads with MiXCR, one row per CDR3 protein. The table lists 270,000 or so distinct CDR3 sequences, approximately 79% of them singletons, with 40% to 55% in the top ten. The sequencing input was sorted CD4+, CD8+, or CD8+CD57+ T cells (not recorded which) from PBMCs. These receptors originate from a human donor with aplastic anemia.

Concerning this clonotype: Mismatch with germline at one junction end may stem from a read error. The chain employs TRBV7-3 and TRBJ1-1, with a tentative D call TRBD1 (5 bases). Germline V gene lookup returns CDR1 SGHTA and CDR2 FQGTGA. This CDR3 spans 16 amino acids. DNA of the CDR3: TGTGCCAGCAGCTTAACGGGGGGACTCGTTACGCCTGATGCTTTCTTT. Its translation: CASSLTGGLVTPDAFF.

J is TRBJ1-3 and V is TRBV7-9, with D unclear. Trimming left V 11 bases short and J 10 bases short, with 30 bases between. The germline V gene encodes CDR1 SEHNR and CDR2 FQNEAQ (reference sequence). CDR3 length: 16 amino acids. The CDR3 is CAYEVAAYQAAKTIYF. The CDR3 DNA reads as TGTGCCTACGAGGTAGCCGCGTACCAAGCGGCCAAGACCATATATTTT.

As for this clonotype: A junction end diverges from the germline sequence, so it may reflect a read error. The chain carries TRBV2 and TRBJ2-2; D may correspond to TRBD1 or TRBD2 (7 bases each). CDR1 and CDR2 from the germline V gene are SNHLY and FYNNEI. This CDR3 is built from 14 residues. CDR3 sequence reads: CASSEAQTGRELFF. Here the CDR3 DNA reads TGTGCCAGCAGTGAAGCTCAGACAGGGCGGGAGCTGTTCTTT. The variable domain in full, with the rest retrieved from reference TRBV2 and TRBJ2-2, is EPEVTQTPSHQVTQMGQEVILRCVPISNHLYFYWYRQILGQKVEFLVSFYNNEISEKSEIFDDQFSVERPDGSNFTLKIRSTKLEDSAMYFCASSEAQTGRELFFGEGSRLTVL.

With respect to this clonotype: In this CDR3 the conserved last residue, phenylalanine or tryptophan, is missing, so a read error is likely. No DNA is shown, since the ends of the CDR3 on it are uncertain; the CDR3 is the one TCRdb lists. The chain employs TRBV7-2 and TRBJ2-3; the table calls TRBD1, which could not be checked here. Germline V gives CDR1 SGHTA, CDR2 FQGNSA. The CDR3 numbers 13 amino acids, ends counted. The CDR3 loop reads CASGPGQLEETQY.

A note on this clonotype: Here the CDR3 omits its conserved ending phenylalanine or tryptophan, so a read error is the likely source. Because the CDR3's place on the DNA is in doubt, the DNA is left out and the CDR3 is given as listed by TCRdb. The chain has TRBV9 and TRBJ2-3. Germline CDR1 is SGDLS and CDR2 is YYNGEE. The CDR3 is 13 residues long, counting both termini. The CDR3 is CASGVETENTDTL.

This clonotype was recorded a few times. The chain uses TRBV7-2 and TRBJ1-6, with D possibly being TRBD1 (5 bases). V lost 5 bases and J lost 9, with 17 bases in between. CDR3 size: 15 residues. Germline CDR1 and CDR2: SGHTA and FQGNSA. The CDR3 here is CASSPDGGGGSPLHF. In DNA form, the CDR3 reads TGTGCCAGCAGCCCGGACGGAGGCGGGGGTTCACCCCTCCACTTT.

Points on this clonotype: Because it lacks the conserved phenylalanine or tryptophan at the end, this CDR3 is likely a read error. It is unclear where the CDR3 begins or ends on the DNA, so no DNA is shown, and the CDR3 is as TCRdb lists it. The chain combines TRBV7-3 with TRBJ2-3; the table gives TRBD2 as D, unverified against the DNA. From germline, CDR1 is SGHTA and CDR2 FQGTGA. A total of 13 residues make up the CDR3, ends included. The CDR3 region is CASSLGKRGYYNE.

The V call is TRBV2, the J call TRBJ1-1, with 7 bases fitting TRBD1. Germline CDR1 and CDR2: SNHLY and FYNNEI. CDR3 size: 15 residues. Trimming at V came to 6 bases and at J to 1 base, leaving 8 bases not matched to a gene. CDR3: CASSGAGTANTEAFF. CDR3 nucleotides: TGTGCCAGCAGCGGAGCCGGGACAGCGAACACTGAAGCTTTCTTT.

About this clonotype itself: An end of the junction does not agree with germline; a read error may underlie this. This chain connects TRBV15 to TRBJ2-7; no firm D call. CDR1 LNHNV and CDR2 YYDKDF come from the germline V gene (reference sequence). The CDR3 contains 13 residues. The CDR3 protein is CATTTGSSYEQYF. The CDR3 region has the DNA TGCGCCACCACCACCGGAAGCTCGTACGAGCAGTACTTC.